Ten or more counts support the clone carrying this T cell receptor beta chain. The antigen remains unidentified. Researchers amplified the TCR beta CDR3 regions from RNA transcripts. The HTBI primer set served for first-round RT-PCR of the TCR CDR3. MiXCR was run by TCRdb on the multiplex PCR reads, yielding one entry per CDR3 protein. Among a few hundred thousand distinct CDR3 sequences listed, 15% to 19% were seen once. Germline V gene sequence: CDR1 LGHDT, CDR2 YNNKEL (reference sequence). The V and J ends lost 0 bases and 2 bases respectively, with 10 bases between them. The CDR3 extends over 15 amino acids. This sample was included in a study of T cells in Graves' hyperthyroidism and ophthalmopathy. No progression to ophthalmopathy during 18 months of follow-up defined stable disease. The study excluded patients with uncontrolled infection, other autoimmune disease, pregnancy or lactation. Overall study results and limits: A model of 13 V-J pairs discriminated ophthalmopathy from stable hyperthyroidism. With a median lead of 6.5 months before onset, the model predicted ophthalmopathy.

Sequencing was carried out using blood. The rearrangement links TRBV3-1 to TRBJ1-2; D call uncertain. This sequence originates from a woman aged 30 to 39 with Graves' hyperthyroidism. The CDR3 region is CASSQDSGDNYGYTF. Here the CDR3 DNA reads TGTGCCAGCAGCCAAGATAGTGGAGACAACTATGGCTACACCTTC.